This T cell receptor (beta chain) is drawn from a study of blood T cell repertoires in COVID-19 (TCRdb year 2020). With respect to the entire study: Samples covering the acute and convalescent phases of COVID-19 were provided by collaborators in the United States, Italy and Spain. The samples were drawn from the first 160 participants of the ongoing ImmuneRACE study and from over 950 subjects provided by 6 global collaborators. The prospective study material was composed of cDNA or gDNA derived from T cells, B-cell-depleted T cells, or PBMCs. Where HLA class I and class II types were available, the types were taken from metadata supplied by the sample provider, not from assay-based typing. A freely available public database, intended as a resource for researchers studying the immune response to SARS-CoV-2, is where the repertoires were released. A de-identified subject ID, COVID-19 status, age in years and sex were almost always included in the sample metadata. Deeply sampled blood TCRbeta repertoires from subjects exposed to, actively infected with, or recovered from COVID-19 were included in the dataset. Overall results and qualifications from the work: Clinical and demographic metadata were provided uncurated, with the amount varying by source and participant.

Each collaborating institution followed its own protocols to collect whole blood in K2EDTA tubes. For TCRbeta analysis, collaborators shipped samples in one of three forms: frozen whole blood, isolated PBMCs, or DNA extracted from either of those sample types. As to this clone: This receptor's antigen is unknown. No per-base quality is available; no much larger clone lies one base away.

TCRbeta CDR3 regions were amplified from genomic DNA by means of the immunoSEQ Assay, a bias-controlled multiplex PCR. In the paper's pipeline: Within the assay, amplification of reference gene primers was used to estimate how many nucleated cells each sample contained. Sequence reads were collapsed and filtered to measure the absolute abundance of every unique TCRbeta CDR3 rearrangement. For each sample, productive Simpson clonality was calculated as the square root of Simpson's diversity index over productive rearrangements. In TCRdb, the immuneACCESS table is reduced to in-frame sequences with V and J assigned. These tables do not hold every clone; where another copy was compared, an unresolved V gene accounts for under half, and the others remain unexplained. V, J and clone size are taken as reported in that table, and D and trimming were inferred from the DNA itself. The sample includes about 310,000 clones, with roughly 84% observed a single time. In total, the top ten clones hold 1% of the sample.

CDR1 and CDR2 were assigned from the germline V gene (reference sequence) as WNHNN and SYGVQD. V is pared back by 7 bases and J by 5 bases, with 17 bases lying between the germline termini. The CDR3 numbers 14 residues from cysteine through phenylalanine. CDR3 DNA only is kept here, 42 bases in frame from base 1. Sequencing used peripheral blood. Recombination connected TRBV10-1 to TRBJ2-5; TRBD1 could be the D gene, as 5 bases match. The TCR comes from a man in his fifties with active or convalescent COVID-19. The nucleotides read TGCGCCAGCACCTACTGCAGGGTTGGGGAGACCCAGTACTTC. This codes for CASTYCRVGETQYF.